The T cell receptor (beta chain) under discussion was sequenced for a study of response to subunit inactivated influenza vaccine. Findings and caveats of the study: Authors suggested each seasonal flu vaccination may recruit only limited numbers of new T cells.

Trimming left V 0 bases short and J 12 bases short, with 14 bases between. The length of the CDR3 is 13 residues. CDR1 is LGHNA, CDR2 YNFKEQ, per germline. As regards this clonotype: Its antigen is as yet unknown.

MiXCR, run by TCRdb on the RT-PCR reads, gives a single entry per CDR3 protein. Of 400,000 to 550,000 distinct CDR3 sequences listed, roughly 23% are singletons. The clonotype originates from a man aged 45 to 65 who received an inactivated influenza vaccine. The source was CD4+ T cells sorted from PBMCs, collected 5 days after vaccination. The rearrangement joins TRBV4-2 to TRBJ1-1; D is unclear. The CDR3 DNA sequence: TGTGCCAGCAGCCAAGATCGATTGGGGTTAACTTTCTTT. Encoded protein: CASSQDRLGLTFF.